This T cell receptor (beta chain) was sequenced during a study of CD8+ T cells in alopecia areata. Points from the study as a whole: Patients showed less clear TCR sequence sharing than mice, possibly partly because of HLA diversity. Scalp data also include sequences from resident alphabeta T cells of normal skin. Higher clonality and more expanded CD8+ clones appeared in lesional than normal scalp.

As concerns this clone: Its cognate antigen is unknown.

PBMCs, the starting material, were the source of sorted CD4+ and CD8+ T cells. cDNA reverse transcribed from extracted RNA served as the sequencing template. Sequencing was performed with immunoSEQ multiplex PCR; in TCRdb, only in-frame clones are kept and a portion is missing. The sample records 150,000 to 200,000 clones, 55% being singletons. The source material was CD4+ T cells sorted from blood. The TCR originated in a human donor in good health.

The CDR3 DNA sequence: TGCAGCGTCGGACGGAACACAGATACGCAGTATTTT. Its translation: CSVGRNTDTQYF. The rearrangement joins TRBV29-1 to TRBJ2-3; no clear D. V dropped 6 bases and J dropped 2 bases, with 9 bases sitting between them. Germline CDR1 and CDR2: SQVTM and ANQGSEA. The CDR3 is 12 amino acids.